This TCR beta chain was documented in a study of shared clonotypes between healthy human individuals. Study-wide results and caveats: It was observed that approximately 5% of naive CD4 clonotypes were shared across a few donors.

A remark on this clone: Its specificity is not known.

The CDR3 contains 13 residues. Unmatched junction bases numbered 5, after V lost 5 bases and J lost 5 bases. Germline V gene data show CDR1 as GTSNPN and CDR2 as SVGIG (reference sequence). In the sorted-subset replicate PCRs, 150 to 200 ng DNA, 30,000 or so T cell genomes, was used. This table comes from immunoSEQ multiplex PCR, and its TCRdb copy is limited to in-frame clones, with some not included. There are 950,000 to 1,100,000 clones in the sample; roughly 74% occur only once, and around 0.61% lies in the top ten. The receptor was derived from a man aged 18 to 30 in good health. Some clones in this sample may be carry-over from other donors' samples. This chain connects TRBV30 to TRBJ1-4, with 7 bases lining up with TRBD1. Sequencing was performed on memory CD4+ T cells from PBMCs. The subset denotes: CD45RA-negative fraction. CDR3 bases: TGTGCCTGGCTGGGACAGCCAAATGAAAAACTGTTTTTT. Its protein product is CAWLGQPNEKLFF. Complete variable domain (other parts from reference TRBV30 and TRBJ1-4): SQTIHQWPATLVQPVGSPLSLECTVEGTSNPNLYWYRQAAGRGLQLLFYSVGIGQISSEVPQNLSASRPQDRQFILSSKKLLLSDSGFYLCAWLGQPNEKLFFGSGTQLSVL.